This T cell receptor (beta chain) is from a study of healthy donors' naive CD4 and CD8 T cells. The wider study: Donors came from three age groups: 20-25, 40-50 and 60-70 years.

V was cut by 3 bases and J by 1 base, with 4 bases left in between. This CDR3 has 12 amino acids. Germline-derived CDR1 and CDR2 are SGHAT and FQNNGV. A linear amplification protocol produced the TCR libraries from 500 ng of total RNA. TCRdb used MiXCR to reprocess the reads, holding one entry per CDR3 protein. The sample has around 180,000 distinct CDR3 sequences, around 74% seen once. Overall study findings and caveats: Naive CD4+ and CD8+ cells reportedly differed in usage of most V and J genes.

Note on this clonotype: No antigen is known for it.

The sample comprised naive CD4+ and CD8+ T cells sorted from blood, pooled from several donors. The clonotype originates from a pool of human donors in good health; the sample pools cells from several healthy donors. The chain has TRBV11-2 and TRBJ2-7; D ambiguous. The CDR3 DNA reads TGTGCCAGCAGCTTGATATCCTACGAGCAGTACTTC. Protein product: CASSLISYEQYF.